This TCR beta chain was captured in a study of blood T cells in healthy people across ages. PCR was performed a second time for about 7 to 11 cycles using a sample-barcoded 5' primer and a J-beta primer mix. TCRdb independently ran MiXCR on the 5' RACE reads; one entry per CDR3 protein. The sample carries over 1,200,000 distinct CDR3 sequences, around 59% recorded once. Study outcomes and limitations: Compared with aged donors, long-lived donors showed fewer expanded clones, suggesting selection.

This clonotype was picked up a small number of times. Antigen specificity is unknown. The sequence was collected from a man between 18 and 35 years old in good health. The sample comprised blood.

The CDR3 sequence: CASSQERVSTEAFF. In nucleotides, the CDR3 is TGCGCCAGCAGCCAAGAACGGGTGAGCACTGAAGCTTTCTTT. The gene calls are TRBV4-3 and TRBJ1-1, with D unclear. CDR3 length: 14 amino acids. Germline V gives CDR1 LGHNA, CDR2 YSLEER. Between the trimmed V and J ends, which lost 0 bases and 4 bases, there was a span of 9 bases.